This T cell receptor beta chain was observed in a study of T-cell reconstitution after alpha-beta-depleted transplantation in children. Preparation of the TCRbeta library was carried out with unique molecular identifiers. TCRdb re-called the PCR reads through MiXCR, storing one row per CDR3 protein. This table has around 530,000 distinct CDR3 sequences, approximately 32% appearing once. Germline V gives CDR1 GTSNPN, CDR2 SVGIG (reference sequence). V lost 0 bases to trimming and J lost 12 bases, with 12 bases between them. The CDR3 is 12 residues long. The origin of this receptor is a human donor who donated a stem cell graft to a child with aplastic anemia. The chain joins TRBV30 to TRBJ2-1; D may be TRBD2 (6 bases). Sequencing used PBMCs from the stem cell graft donor, obtained from the stem cell graft. CDR3 sequence (DNA): TGTGCCTGGAGTGTACCGTCCGGGGGGCAGTTCTTC. Encoded protein: CAWSVPSGGQFF.